A single sample is the source of the 14 T cell receptor beta chains below, sequenced in a study of blood T cell repertoires in COVID-19. The assay was immunoSEQ multiplex PCR, and TCRdb's table has in-frame clones only and misses some. Of under 200,000 clones listed, around nine tenths are singletons. Sequencing was done on a sample of peripheral blood. The receptors derive from a man aged 18 to 30 with active or convalescent COVID-19.

The J gene is TRBJ1-1, the V gene TRBV7-9; 8 nucleotides align to TRBD1. The CDR3 runs 14 residues. With V trimmed by 5 bases and J by 4 bases, 6 bases remained unmatched. The germline V gene has CDR1 SEHNR and CDR2 FQNEAQ (reference sequence). CDR3 amino acids: CASSRRDRSTEAFF. The CDR3 nucleotides are TGTGCCAGCAGCCGACGGGACAGGAGCACTGAAGCTTTCTTT.

This CDR3 reads CASSEQGMHGYTF. The CDR3 bases are TGCGCCAGCAGCGAACAGGGGATGCATGGCTACACCTTC. V gene TRBV5-1 combines with J gene TRBJ1-2, with 7 bases lining up with TRBD1. J was trimmed by 6 bases and V by 4 bases; bases with no gene match: 6. Germline CDR1 and CDR2: SGHRS and YFSETQ. The CDR3 sequence is 13 residues long. The full variable domain, completed using reference TRBV5-1 and TRBJ1-2, is KAGVTQTPRYLIKTRGQQVTLSCSPISGHRSVSWYQQTPGQGLQFLFEYFSETQRNKGNFPGRFSGRQFSNSRSEMNVSTLELGDSALYLCASSEQGMHGYTFGSGTRLTVV.

This clone was picked up one time. This chain links TRBV19 with TRBJ1-3; D is unresolved. Per germline, CDR1 LNHDA and CDR2 SQIVND (reference sequence). The CDR3 has 14 amino acids. Between the trimmed V and J ends, which lost 2 bases and 0 bases, there was a span of 5 bases. CDR3 sequence: CASSIQYSGNTIYF. CDR3 sequence (DNA): TGTGCCAGTAGTATACAGTACTCTGGAAACACCATATATTTT.

The chain carries TRBV5-5 and TRBJ2-1; 7 nucleotides align to TRBD2. V trimming: 2 bases; J trimming: 5 bases; junction bases outside the gene matches: 4. Germline V gives CDR1 SGHKS, CDR2 YYEKEE (reference sequence). This CDR3 has 14 residues. The CDR3 here is CASSFPGGNNEQFF. The DNA for the CDR3 is TGTGCCAGCAGCTTCCCGGGAGGAAACAATGAGCAGTTCTTC.

V is TRBV6-6 and J is TRBJ2-5, with TRBD2 identical over 9 bases. The CDR3 has 15 residues. Germline CDR1 reads MNHNY; CDR2 reads SVGAGI (reference sequence). V trimming: 0 bases; J trimming: 3 bases; junction bases outside the gene matches: 2. CDR3 loop: CASSYSGLAEETQYF. CDR3 in DNA: TGTGCCAGCAGTTACTCGGGACTAGCAGAAGAGACCCAGTACTTC.

V and J are TRBV14 and TRBJ2-3; TRBD2 matches 7 bases. Per the germline V gene, CDR1 is SGHDN and CDR2 is FVKESK. The CDR3 runs 15 residues. The V segment lost 4 bases and the J segment 4 bases; nucleotides outside the gene matches: 8. In DNA, the CDR3 is TGTGCCAGCAGCCCAAGTATAGGGAGGGCAGATACGCAGTATTTT. Protein product: CASSPSIGRADTQYF.

This chain joins TRBV5-1 and TRBJ1-3, with D perhaps TRBD1 (6 bases). There are 13 residues in the CDR3. In germline, CDR1 is SGHRS, CDR2 YFSETQ. V lost 5 bases to trimming and J lost 4 bases, with 10 bases between them. This CDR3 is CASSSGEGNTIYF. The CDR3 DNA sequence: TGCGCCAGCAGTTCAGGGGAAGGAAACACCATATATTTT.

This chain connects TRBV6-2 or TRBV6-3 to TRBJ1-1; D unclear. The CDR3 sequence is 14 residues long. Germline loops: CDR1 MNHEY, CDR2 SVGEGT. V shed 5 bases and J shed 4 bases, with 14 bases lying between them. CDR3 DNA: TGTGCCAGCAGTGACCAAGAGGGAAGCACTGAAGCTTTCTTT. Amino acid sequence: CASSDQEGSTEAFF.

The chain joins TRBV4-1 to TRBJ1-2, with D unclear. V lost 1 base, J lost 8 bases, and 5 bases lay in between. This CDR3 spans 11 amino acids. Germline-derived CDR1 and CDR2 are MGHRA and YSYEKL. This CDR3 reads CASSQASGYTF. The DNA of the CDR3 is TGCGCCAGCAGCCAAGCAAGCGGCTACACCTTC.

The genes are TRBV5-5 and TRBJ2-3; the match to TRBD2 covers 7 bases. The CDR3 runs 14 residues. CDR1 and CDR2 (germline): SGHKS, YYEKEE (reference sequence). V was pared by 4 bases and J by 0 bases, with 2 bases of the junction left unmatched. In DNA, the CDR3 is TGTGCCAGCAGCGTCGGGGGGAGCACAGATACGCAGTATTTT. This translates into CASSVGGSTDTQYF.

Only one count was recorded for this clone. The chain is built from TRBV7-6 and TRBJ1-1, with 7 bases identical to TRBD1. This CDR3 is 15 amino acids long. CDR1 SGHVS and CDR2 FNYEAQ come from the germline V gene. After removal of 4 bases from V and 0 bases from J, the junction contained 5 bases not matched to a gene. CDR3 nucleotide sequence: TGTGCCAGCAGCTCTCGGACAGGAGTGAACACTGAAGCTTTCTTT. This gives the protein CASSSRTGVNTEAFF.

The chain uses TRBV6-5 and TRBJ2-2; weak D call: TRBD1 (6 bases). With 6 bases removed from V and 6 bases from J, the gap between germline ends came to 17 bases. The CDR3 has 15 residues. Germline lookup yields CDR1 MNHEY and CDR2 SVGAGI. The chain's CDR3 is CASSPGVDGPGELFF. The CDR3 DNA is TGTGCCAGCAGCCCAGGGGTCGATGGTCCCGGGGAGCTGTTTTTT.

This chain uses TRBV7-2 with TRBJ1-2; tentative D call: TRBD1 (6 bases). The ends were cut back, 1 base at V and 7 bases at J, with 16 bases in the middle. Germline loops: CDR1 SGHTA, CDR2 FQGNSA. The CDR3 has 15 residues. The CDR3 nucleotides are TGTGCCAGCAGCTTAGAGGGGGGGGTCTTTAGTGGCTACACCTTC. Its protein product is CASSLEGGVFSGYTF.

The chain couples TRBV29-1 to TRBJ1-1; 9 bases match TRBD1. The CDR3 length is 12 residues. After removal of 6 bases from V and 6 bases from J, the junction contained 5 bases not matched to a gene. The germline CDR1 and CDR2 sequences are SQVTM and ANQGSEA. CDR3 in DNA: TGCAGCGTCTGGGACAGGGACGCTGAAGCTTTCTTT. This sequence encodes CSVWDRDAEAFF.